Listed below are T cell receptor beta chains from one sample, sequenced in a study of control samples from healthy donors and cancer patients. Repertoires were generated with immunoSEQ multiplex PCR, while TCRdb's copy carries only in-frame clones and drops some. Among around 100,000 clones listed, about 90% were seen once. Sample: blood. The receptor set was obtained from a woman aged 45-65 years in good health. CDR3s include the opening cysteine and the closing phenylalanine or tryptophan. A D gene is named only where the DNA matches it firmly. For some rows the clone size is stated as once, few or many, or as a class when expanded; others skip it.

j_call v_call clone_size d_call cdr3_aa cdr3_nt
TRBJ1-1 TRBV4-3 NA NA CASSQMTATEAFF TGCGCCAGCAGCCAGATGACAGCCACTGAAGCTTTCTTT
TRBJ2-1 TRBV28 once NA CASSSPMGLGSSYNEQFF TGTGCCAGCAGTTCCCCTATGGGGCTGGGGTCCTCGTACAATGAGCAGTTCTTC
TRBJ1-2 TRBV4-3 NA NA CASSQEPPDYGYTF TGCGCCAGCAGCCAGGAACCCCCGGACTATGGCTACACCTTC
TRBJ2-3 TRBV6-2/TRBV6-3 NA NA CASSYSPLMGTQYF TGTGCCAGCAGTTACTCGCCCCTAATGGGTACGCAGTATTTT
TRBJ1-1 TRBV10-3 NA NA CAISGRMNTEAFF TGTGCCATCTCGGGGCGTATGAACACTGAAGCTTTCTTT
TRBJ2-5 TRBV7-6 few TRBD2 CASSLDAGGGQETQYF TGTGCCAGCAGCTTAGACGCCGGGGGGGGTCAAGAGACCCAGTACTTC
TRBJ1-2 TRBV19 once NA CASRVTTTGYTF TGTGCCAGTAGGGTTACTACGACCGGCTACACCTTC
TRBJ1-1 TRBV3-1/TRBV3-2 once NA CASSQDSGPDTEAFF TGTGCCAGCAGCCAAGACTCCGGGCCGGACACTGAAGCTTTCTTT
TRBJ1-1 TRBV6-5 once NA CASSYRGQFQAFF TGTGCCAGCAGTTACCGAGGACAATTTCAAGCTTTCTTT
TRBJ2-7 TRBV2 NA NA CATSKGESYEQYF TGTGCCACCTCCAAGGGAGAATCCTACGAGCAGTACTTC
TRBJ1-1 TRBV7-2 NA TRBD1 CASRTGAATEAFF TGTGCCAGCAGGACAGGGGCAGCCACTGAAGCTTTCTTT
TRBJ2-1 TRBV5-1 NA TRBD1 CASSPTGGAHNEQFF TGCGCCAGCAGCCCGACAGGGGGCGCCCACAATGAGCAGTTCTTC
TRBJ1-1 TRBV5-5 NA TRBD1 CASNRRDRAEAFF TGTGCCAGCAACCGCAGGGACAGGGCTGAAGCTTTCTTT
TRBJ2-7 TRBV5-1 NA NA CASSPGISYEQYF TGCGCCAGCAGCCCAGGAATCTCCTACGAGCAGTACTTC
TRBJ1-6 TRBV9 NA NA CASSVSGGLGSPLHF TGTGCCAGCAGCGTATCTGGGGGGCTCGGGTCACCCCTCCACTTT
TRBJ1-1 TRBV3-1/TRBV3-2 NA NA CASSHLMGTEAFF TGTGCCAGCAGCCACCTTATGGGCACTGAAGCTTTCTTT
TRBJ2-5 TRBV11-2 NA NA CASSLGGSRETQYF TGTGCCAGCAGCTTAGGGGGGTCGAGAGAGACCCAGTACTTC
TRBJ1-5 TRBV4-3 NA NA CASSQDRRDPGVQPQHF TGCGCCAGCAGCCAAGATAGACGGGACCCAGGGGTTCAGCCCCAGCATTTT
TRBJ1-6 TRBV19 NA NA CASSMIRDGSSPLHF TGTGCCAGTAGTATGATTCGGGACGGTAGTTCACCCCTCCACTTT
TRBJ1-2 TRBV28 NA NA CASSLVVGAPRGYTF TGTGCCAGCAGCCTCGTTGTGGGGGCGCCCAGGGGCTACACCTTC
TRBJ2-1 TRBV3-1/TRBV3-2 NA TRBD2 CASSPPGGNNEQFF TGTGCCAGCAGCCCCCCGGGAGGTAACAATGAGCAGTTCTTC
TRBJ1-5 TRBV13 NA NA CASSLGVNQPQHF TGTGCCAGCAGCCTCGGGGTTAATCAGCCCCAGCATTTT
TRBJ1-2 TRBV7-3 NA NA CASSLAGGGYTF TGTGCCAGCAGCTTAGCGGGGGGCGGCTACACCTTC
TRBJ1-5 TRBV6-2/TRBV6-3 NA NA CASSLVGLHNQPQHF TGTGCCAGCAGCCTCGTTGGATTGCACAATCAGCCCCAGCATTTT
TRBJ2-1 TRBV2 NA TRBD2 CASSDASGPTNSYNEQFF TGTGCCAGCAGTGACGCTAGCGGCCCAACCAACTCCTACAATGAGCAGTTCTTC
TRBJ2-7 TRBV5-4 NA TRBD2 CASSHRLASYEQYF TGTGCCAGCAGCCACCGACTAGCGTCCTACGAGCAGTACTTC
TRBJ2-6 TRBV6-5 NA TRBD2 CASRASGSWANVLTF TGTGCCAGCAGGGCTAGCGGTTCCTGGGCCAACGTCCTGACTTTC
TRBJ2-7 TRBV10-3 NA TRBD2 CAISSFSGRLAGYEQYF TGTGCCATCTCAAGTTTTTCGGGGAGGCTAGCGGGCTACGAGCAGTACTTC
TRBJ1-6 TRBV5-1 NA TRBD1 CASSPGGQGAGLALHF TGCGCCAGCAGCCCTGGGGGACAGGGCGCAGGGTTAGCCCTCCACTTT
TRBJ2-3 TRBV2 NA NA CASRPGVGETDTQYF TGTGCCAGCAGGCCAGGGGTCGGGGAGACAGATACGCAGTATTTT
TRBJ2-4 TRBV21-1 NA NA CASSKPREVASGKSWAKNIQYF TGTGCCAGCAGCAAACCCAGAGAGGTGGCTAGCGGGAAAAGTTGGGCCAAAAACATTCAGTACTTC
TRBJ2-5 TRBV18 NA NA CASSRVAEKETQYF TGTGCCAGCTCAAGGGTGGCCGAAAAAGAGACCCAGTACTTC
TRBJ1-1 TRBV6-5 NA NA CASSYSRYAEAFF TGTGCCAGCAGTTACTCGAGGTATGCTGAAGCTTTCTTT
TRBJ1-5 TRBV2 NA TRBD1 CASSGTGKTPQHF TGTGCCAGCAGTGGGACAGGGAAGACGCCCCAGCATTTT
TRBJ2-2 TRBV4-3 NA TRBD2 CASSQDLGLAGWVTGELFF TGCGCCAGCAGCCAAGATCTAGGACTAGCGGGATGGGTCACCGGGGAGCTGTTTTTT
TRBJ2-2 TRBV19 once NA CASTPWGSTGELFF TGTGCCAGTACCCCTTGGGGGTCTACCGGGGAGCTGTTTTTT
TRBJ1-1 TRBV6-5 NA NA CASSYSPGTNTEAFF TGTGCCAGCAGTTACTCGCCGGGTACCAACACTGAAGCTTTCTTT
TRBJ1-1 TRBV6-2/TRBV6-3 NA NA CASSAFMNTEAFF TGTGCCAGCAGTGCCTTTATGAACACTGAAGCTTTCTTT
TRBJ2-1 TRBV5-1 NA TRBD2 CASSLRGGNNEQFF TGCGCCAGCAGCTTACGGGGGGGCAACAATGAGCAGTTCTTC
TRBJ2-1 TRBV5-1 NA TRBD2 CASSLSGGLGEQFF TGCGCCAGCAGCTTAAGCGGGGGGCTGGGTGAGCAGTTCTTC
TRBJ1-2 TRBV6-5 once TRBD1 CASTWDRAPNYGYTF TGTGCCAGCACTTGGGACAGGGCACCTAACTATGGCTACACCTTC
TRBJ2-3 TRBV24-1 NA TRBD2 CATSVPPGGLAGGAGDTQYF TGTGCCACCAGCGTGCCCCCCGGCGGACTAGCGGGAGGGGCAGGAGATACGCAGTATTTT
TRBJ2-7 TRBV4-2 once NA CASSQDLGARGLGYEQYF TGTGCCAGCAGCCAAGATCTGGGGGCCAGGGGCCTTGGGTACGAGCAGTACTTC
TRBJ2-1 TRBV7-8 NA NA CASSLAGTEQFF TGTGCCAGCAGCTTAGCGGGGACTGAGCAGTTCTTC
TRBJ2-1 TRBV19 NA NA CASRKLPSSYNEQFF TGTGCCAGTAGAAAACTACCGAGCTCCTACAATGAGCAGTTCTTC
TRBJ2-7 TRBV18 NA TRBD1 CASSVQGEASYEQYF TGTGCCAGCTCAGTACAGGGGGAAGCCTCCTACGAGCAGTACTTC